What follows is one TCR beta chain and its context. TCRdb re-called the RT-PCR reads through MiXCR, storing one row per CDR3 protein. The data show almost 700,000 distinct CDR3 sequences, 14% seen once. There are 16 residues in the CDR3. Germline values: CDR1 LGHDT, CDR2 YNNKEL (reference sequence). V was clipped by 1 base and J by 6 bases, with 17 bases between them. The source of this sequence is a female donor in good health, serving as a healthy control. V gene TRBV3-1 combines with J gene TRBJ2-3, with D perhaps given as TRBD1 or TRBD2 (5 bases each). Sequenced input: memory CD4+ T cells from blood. The CDR3 is CASSQVSGGALDTQYF. In nucleotides, the CDR3 is TGTGCCAGCAGCCAAGTAAGCGGTGGGGCTTTGGATACGCAGTATTTT.